The 6 T cell receptor beta chains presented below share a single source sample, sequenced in a study of blood T cell repertoires in COVID-19. Generated by immunoSEQ multiplex PCR, the TCRdb table keeps only in-frame clones and is missing some. The data contain around 70,000 clones, 80% of them seen just once; the ten biggest clones take up about 20%. The sample consisted of peripheral blood. The receptors were sampled from a man in his sixties or seventies who had recovered from COVID-19.

In this sample, this clone turned up a few times. The rearrangement joins TRBV6-1 to TRBJ1-5, with D hard to call. Germline assignment: CDR1 MNHNS and CDR2 SASEGT. V lost 3 bases and J lost 2, with 11 bases in between. The CDR3 contains 15 residues. The CDR3 protein is CASSEQLAGNQPQHF. The DNA for the CDR3 is TGTGCCAGCAGTGAGCAGCTTGCGGGCAATCAGCCCCAGCATTTT.

The chain carries TRBV7-2 and TRBJ2-7; D possibly corresponds to TRBD1 (5 bases). CDR3 length: 13 amino acids. Germline CDR1 is SGHTA and CDR2 is FQGNSA. V dropped 8 bases and J dropped 3 bases, with 14 bases sitting between them. CDR3 amino acids: CASGGQGRYEQYF. The CDR3 DNA reads TGTGCCAGCGGTGGGCAGGGTCGCTACGAGCAGTACTTC.

The CDR3 reads CASSSDRGAYEQYF. The CDR3 nucleotides read TGTGCCAGCAGTTCTGACAGGGGCGCCTACGAGCAGTACTTC. This rearrangement joins TRBV27 to TRBJ2-7; TRBD1 matches 8 bases. The CDR3 runs 14 residues. Germline V gene data show CDR1 as MNHEY and CDR2 as SMNVEV (reference sequence). With 4 bases clipped from V and 2 bases from J, the junction kept 4 bases outside the gene matches.

This clone was found once. The chain employs TRBV7-2 and TRBJ2-7; the D gene is possibly TRBD1 (5 bases). The CDR3 sequence is 14 residues long. Germline-derived CDR1 and CDR2 are SGHTA and FQGNSA. Trimming left V 5 bases short and J 6 bases short, with 17 bases between. This CDR3 reads CASSPDPRVLEQYF. CDR3 nucleotides: TGTGCCAGCAGCCCAGATCCCAGGGTTCTCGAGCAGTACTTC. Using reference TRBV7-2 and TRBJ2-7 for the parts outside the CDR3, the full variable domain is GAGVSQSPSNKVTEKGKDVELRCDPISGHTALYWYRQSLGQGLEFLIYFQGNSAPDKSGLPSDRFSAERTGGSVSTLTIQRTQQEDSAVYLCASSPDPRVLEQYFGPGTRLTVT.

The chain employs TRBV7-2 and TRBJ2-5; D possibly corresponds to TRBD1 (6 bases). Trimming left V 7 bases short and J 2 bases short, with 11 bases between. This CDR3 is 13 amino acids long. The V gene's germline CDR1 is SGHTA and CDR2 FQGNSA. The CDR3 is CASKRQVQETQYF. The CDR3 DNA is TGTGCCAGCAAAAGACAGGTTCAAGAGACCCAGTACTTC.

This clone was recorded once. The rearrangement links TRBV7-8 to TRBJ2-7, with TRBD2 as a possible D gene (6 bases). The V end lost 5 bases, the J end lost 0 bases, and 14 bases lay between the germline ends. The germline gives CDR1 SGHVS, CDR2 FQNEAQ. The CDR3 loop spans 15 amino acids. In DNA, the CDR3 is TGTGCCAGCAGCCCGGGGGTGGTTAGCTCCTACGAGCAGTACTTC. Translating gives CASSPGVVSSYEQYF.